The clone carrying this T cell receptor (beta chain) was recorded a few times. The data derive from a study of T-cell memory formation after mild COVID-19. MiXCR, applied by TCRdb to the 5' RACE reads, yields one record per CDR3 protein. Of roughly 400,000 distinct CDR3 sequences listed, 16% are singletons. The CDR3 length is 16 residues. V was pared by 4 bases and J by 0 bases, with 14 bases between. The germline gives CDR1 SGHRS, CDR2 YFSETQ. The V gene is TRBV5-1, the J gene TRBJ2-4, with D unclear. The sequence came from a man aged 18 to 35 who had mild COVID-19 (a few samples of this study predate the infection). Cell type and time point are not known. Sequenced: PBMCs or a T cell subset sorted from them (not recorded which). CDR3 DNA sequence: TGCGCCAGCAGCGAGGCCCTGCAGCTAGCCAAAAACATTCAGTACTTC. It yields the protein CASSEALQLAKNIQYF.